Presented here are 5 T cell receptor beta chains from one specimen sequenced in a study of identical twins. TCRdb called the 5' RACE reads again in MiXCR, with one record for every CDR3 protein. The profile shows 210,000 or so distinct CDR3 sequences, more than 15% of them singletons. These same data were also listed under a study on T cells expressing NK-cell markers.

Sequencing used CD8+ T cells sorted from blood. The receptors shown here come from a young woman in good health.

There are a few counts of this clonotype. The chain combines TRBV7-9 with TRBJ2-7; TRBD2 matches at 8 bases. The CDR3 contains 15 residues. Trimming removed 3 bases from V and 3 bases from J; junction bases left unmatched: 7. Germline CDR1 reads SEHNR; CDR2 reads FQNEAQ (reference sequence). The DNA for the CDR3 is TGTGCCAGCAGCTTGTACGGGACTAGTGGCTACGAGCAGTACTTC. It translates to CASSLYGTSGYEQYF.

The chain couples TRBV23-1 to TRBJ2-7; TRBD2 might be the D (5 bases). TRBV23-1 is sorted into the ORF group, with uncertain function. Trimming left V 2 bases short and J 2 bases short, with 19 bases between. The CDR3 sequence is 17 residues long. CDR3 DNA: TGCGCCAGCAGTCAAACGCCGGTTCCAGCGGATGCCTACGAGCAGTACTTC. Its protein product is CASSQTPVPADAYEQYF.

This chain links TRBV10-2 with TRBJ1-1, with TRBD1 matching over 7 bases. Germline CDR1 WSHSY, CDR2 SAAADI. CDR3 size: 13 residues. V lost 9 bases and J lost 6; bases outside the gene matches: 10. The CDR3 loop is CASRRGGSAEAFF. The CDR3 nucleotides are TGCGCCAGTCGTCGAGGGGGCTCTGCTGAAGCTTTCTTT.

CDR3 coding DNA: TGTGCCAGCAGCGGGTCCCAGGGAACCGGGGAGCTGTTTTTT. Its translation: CASSGSQGTGELFF. The V and J genes are TRBV9 and TRBJ2-2, with a tentative D call TRBD1 (5 bases). V was pared by 3 bases and J by 5 bases, with 11 bases between. CDR3 size: 14 residues. Germline V lookup: CDR1 SGDLS, CDR2 YYNGEE.

V usage is TRBV19 and J usage is TRBJ2-5; D assignment may be TRBD1 or TRBD2 (7 bases each). V dropped 7 bases and J dropped 1 base, with 19 bases sitting between them. The CDR3 has 16 residues. Germline assignment: CDR1 LNHDA and CDR2 SQIVND (reference sequence). Here the CDR3 reads CASTPAGGASQETQYF. The DNA for the CDR3 is TGTGCCAGTACCCCGGCAGGGGGGGCTAGCCAAGAGACCCAGTACTTC.